The 15 T cell receptor beta chains given below trace back to one sample, sequenced in a study of cytomegalovirus exposure and HLA in healthy donors. It was with 60 Vbeta and 13 Jbeta primers that the PCR ran. Sequenced by immunoSEQ multiplex PCR; TCRdb stores in-frame clones only, minus some. The sample holds about 210,000 clones, around 90% seen once. The sequenced sample was PBMCs. The receptor set was obtained from a boy between 2 and 10 years old in good health and CMV-seronegative.

The CDR3 is CASSSGLADYNEQFF. Here the CDR3 DNA reads TGTGCCAGCAGCTCGGGACTAGCGGATTACAATGAGCAGTTCTTC. This sequence joins TRBV9 and TRBJ2-1, with 11 bases matching TRBD2. J was trimmed by 4 bases and V by 4 bases; bases with no gene match: 4. The CDR3 is made up of 15 amino acids. Germline V lookup: CDR1 SGDLS, CDR2 YYNGEE.

The chain is built from TRBV27 and TRBJ1-2; D ambiguous. V was shortened by 4 bases and J by 0 bases, with 9 bases between the two germline ends. The CDR3 contains 14 residues. Germline loops: CDR1 MNHEY, CDR2 SMNVEV (reference sequence). CDR3 DNA sequence: TGTGCCAGCAGTTACGGAGGAGCTAACTATGGCTACACCTTC. Residues: CASSYGGANYGYTF.

The genes are TRBV5-1 and TRBJ2-1, with TRBD2 matching over 13 bases. The CDR3 totals 16 residues. The ends lost 3 bases at V and 6 bases at J; junction bases unmatched: 6. The germline gives CDR1 SGHRS, CDR2 YFSETQ. In DNA form, the CDR3 reads TGCGCCAGCAGCTCCGGGACTAGCGGGATTACCAATGAGCAGTTCTTC. The encoded protein is CASSSGTSGITNEQFF.

This chain joins TRBV21-1 and TRBJ2-7; the listed D gene, TRBD2, was not tested against the DNA. TRBV21-1 is noted as a pseudogene. CDR3 length: 18 residues. The chain's CDR3 is CASSKTWAERGGLLEQYF. The CDR3 DNA reads as TGTGCCAGCAGCAAAACCTGGGCCGAGCGGGGGGGCCTCCTCGAGCAGTACTTC.

This chain uses TRBV19 with TRBJ1-5, with D uncertain. Germline values: CDR1 LNHDA, CDR2 SQIVND (reference sequence). This CDR3 contains 13 residues. V was pared by 3 bases and J by 1 base, with 4 bases between. CDR3 bases: TGTGCCAGTAGTATCGCGAGCAATCAGCCCCAGCATTTT. Protein sequence: CASSIASNQPQHF.

The chain is built from TRBV5-4 and TRBJ1-1; TRBD1 is a possible D gene (5 bases). The CDR3 totals 12 residues. V gave up 5 bases and J gave up 10 bases, with 15 bases separating them. From germline, CDR1 is SGHNT and CDR2 YYREEE (reference sequence). The CDR3 is CASSNDGQGAFF. DNA for the CDR3: TGTGCCAGCAGTAATGACGGCCAGGGAGCTTTCTTT.

This chain joins TRBV7-3 and TRBJ2-7; TRBD1 agrees at 9 bases. Trimming at V came to 5 bases and at J to 4 bases, leaving 6 bases not matched to a gene. The germline V gene has CDR1 SGHTA and CDR2 FQGTGA. The CDR3 has 14 residues. Here the CDR3 DNA reads TGTGCCAGCAGCACGTCCGGGACAGGGTACGAGCAGTACTTC. Translated, it gives CASSTSGTGYEQYF.

In its sample, this clone was seen once. The rearrangement joins TRBV9 to TRBJ2-2, with 7 positions matching TRBD2. The trim removed 0 bases at V and 5 bases at J, leaving 7 bases unmatched. CDR3 length: 16 amino acids. Germline-derived CDR1 and CDR2 are SGDLS and YYNGEE. The CDR3 protein is CASSVVGGGRTGELFF. CDR3 nucleotide sequence: TGTGCCAGCAGCGTAGTGGGGGGGGGACGGACCGGGGAGCTGTTTTTT. Full variable domain (outside the CDR3, taken from reference TRBV9 and TRBJ2-2): DSGVTQTPKHLITATGQRVTLRCSPRSGDLSVYWYQQSLDQGLQFLIQYYNGEERAKGNILERFSAQQFPDLHSELNLSSLELGDSALYFCASSVVGGGRTGELFFGEGSRLTVL.

In this sample, this clone turned up a few times. V is TRBV27 and J is TRBJ1-4; 9 bases line up with TRBD1. The CDR3 covers 14 residues. From germline, CDR1 is MNHEY and CDR2 SMNVEV (reference sequence). The ends lost 4 bases at V and 5 bases at J; junction bases unmatched: 2. The CDR3 here is CASSWTGVNEKLFF. CDR3 nucleotides: TGTGCCAGCAGTTGGACAGGGGTAAATGAAAAACTGTTTTTT.

This chain joins TRBV10-2 and TRBJ2-7, with TRBD2 identical over 13 bases. With 6 bases clipped from V and 0 bases from J, the junction kept 11 bases outside the gene matches. The CDR3 runs 18 residues. Germline CDR1 reads WSHSY; CDR2 reads SAAADI. Written as DNA, the CDR3 is TGCGCCAGCAGCCCGACTAGCGGGAGGCCCCGAAGCTCCTACGAGCAGTACTTC. Translating gives CASSPTSGRPRSSYEQYF.

The chain couples TRBV12-2 to TRBJ2-3; TRBD2 is taken as the D call from the table, unchecked against the DNA. TRBV12-2 is reported as a pseudogene. The CDR3 extends over 18 amino acids. The CDR3: CASRGTSGGTERADTQYF. CDR3 DNA sequence: TGTGCAAGTCGCGGGACTAGCGGGGGAACCGAACGGGCAGATACGCAGTATTTT.

The rearrangement uses TRBV19 and TRBJ2-3, with D uncertain. V lost 5 bases, J lost 3 bases, and 3 bases lay in between. The germline V gene encodes CDR1 LNHDA and CDR2 SQIVND (reference sequence). The CDR3 sequence is 11 residues long. The CDR3 DNA sequence: TGTGCCAGTAGTCAAACAGATACGCAGTATTTT. It translates to CASSQTDTQYF. The entire variable domain, with the rest obtained from reference TRBV19 and TRBJ2-3, is as follows: DGGITQSPKYLFRKEGQNVTLSCEQNLNHDAMYWYRQDPGQGLRLIYYSQIVNDFQKGDIAEGYSVSREKKESFPLTVTSAQKNPTAFYLCASSQTDTQYFGPGTRLTVL.

CDR3: CASSDYGSNVQETQYF. The DNA for the CDR3 is TGTGCCAGCAGTGATTATGGCTCTAATGTACAGGAGACCCAGTACTTC. The chain joins TRBV2 to TRBJ2-5; no clear D. V shed 3 bases and J shed 5 bases, with 19 bases lying between them. This CDR3 contains 16 residues. Germline V gives CDR1 SNHLY, CDR2 FYNNEI.

This chain joins TRBV7-7 and TRBJ1-4; 9 bases are shared with TRBD1. J lost 6 bases, V lost 5 bases, and 7 bases had no gene match. Germline V gene data show CDR1 as SSHAT and CDR2 as FNYEAQ (reference sequence). The CDR3 extends over 15 amino acids. The DNA of the CDR3 is TGTGCCAGCAGCAAGGGACAGGGCGCGTATGAAAAACTGTTTTTT. Translation: CASSKGQGAYEKLFF. Full variable domain (missing parts from reference TRBV7-7 and TRBJ1-4): GAGVSQSPRYKVTKRGQDVTLRCDPISSHATLYWYQQALGQGPEFLTYFNYEAQPDKSGLPSDRFSAERPEGSISTLTIQRTEQRDSAMYRCASSKGQGAYEKLFFGSGTQLSVL.

CDR3 nucleotide sequence: TGTGCCAGCAGTCTACTAGGGAACAGTCCGAACTCCTACAATGAGCAGTTCTTC. Protein: CASSLLGNSPNSYNEQFF. The chain carries TRBV28 and TRBJ2-1; tentative D call: TRBD2 (5 bases). V lost 5 bases, J lost 0 bases, and 20 bases lay in between. This CDR3 contains 18 residues. Germline assignment: CDR1 MDHEN and CDR2 SYDVKM.